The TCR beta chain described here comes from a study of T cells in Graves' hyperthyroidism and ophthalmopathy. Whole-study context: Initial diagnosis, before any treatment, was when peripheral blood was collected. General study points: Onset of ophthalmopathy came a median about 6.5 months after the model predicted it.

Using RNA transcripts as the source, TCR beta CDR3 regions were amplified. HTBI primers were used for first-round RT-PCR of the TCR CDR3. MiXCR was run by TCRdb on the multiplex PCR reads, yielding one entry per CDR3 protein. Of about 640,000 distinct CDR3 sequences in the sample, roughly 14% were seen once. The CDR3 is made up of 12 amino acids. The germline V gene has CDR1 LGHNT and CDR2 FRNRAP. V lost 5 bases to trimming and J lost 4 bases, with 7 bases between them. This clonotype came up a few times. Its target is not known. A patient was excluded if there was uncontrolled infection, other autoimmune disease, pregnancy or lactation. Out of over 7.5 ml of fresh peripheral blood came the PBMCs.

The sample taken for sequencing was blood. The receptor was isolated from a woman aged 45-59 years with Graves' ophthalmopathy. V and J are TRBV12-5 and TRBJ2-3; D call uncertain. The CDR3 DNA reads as TGTGCTAGTGGTCCCAGGTCAGATACGCAGTATTTT. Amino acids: CASGPRSDTQYF.